The TCR beta chain under discussion was sequenced for a study of identical twins. Study-wide results and limits: Out-of-frame beta chain sequences displayed weaker excess sharing between twins. Modelling underestimated the level of out-of-frame TCR alpha sharing observed in monozygotic twins.

This clonotype was counted between two and nine times. Its antigen is currently unknown. TCRdb processed the 5' RACE reads anew with MiXCR; each CDR3 protein has one entry. The table shows under 350,000 distinct CDR3 sequences, with 8.5% to 9.5% occurring only once. These data were also reused for a study on yellow fever vaccine responses in identical twins.

This clonotype originated in a woman aged 18-30 years in good health. Specimen: CD8+ T cells sorted from blood.

The CDR3 sequence: CASGKPGSSTDTQYF. The CDR3 DNA follows: TGTGCCAGCGGGAAACCGGGATCCAGCACAGATACGCAGTATTTT. This chain connects TRBV6-1 to TRBJ2-3; D possibly corresponds to TRBD2 (5 bases). With 8 bases removed from V and 0 bases from J, the gap between germline ends came to 15 bases. The CDR3 contains 15 residues. Germline V gene sequence: CDR1 MNHNS, CDR2 SASEGT.